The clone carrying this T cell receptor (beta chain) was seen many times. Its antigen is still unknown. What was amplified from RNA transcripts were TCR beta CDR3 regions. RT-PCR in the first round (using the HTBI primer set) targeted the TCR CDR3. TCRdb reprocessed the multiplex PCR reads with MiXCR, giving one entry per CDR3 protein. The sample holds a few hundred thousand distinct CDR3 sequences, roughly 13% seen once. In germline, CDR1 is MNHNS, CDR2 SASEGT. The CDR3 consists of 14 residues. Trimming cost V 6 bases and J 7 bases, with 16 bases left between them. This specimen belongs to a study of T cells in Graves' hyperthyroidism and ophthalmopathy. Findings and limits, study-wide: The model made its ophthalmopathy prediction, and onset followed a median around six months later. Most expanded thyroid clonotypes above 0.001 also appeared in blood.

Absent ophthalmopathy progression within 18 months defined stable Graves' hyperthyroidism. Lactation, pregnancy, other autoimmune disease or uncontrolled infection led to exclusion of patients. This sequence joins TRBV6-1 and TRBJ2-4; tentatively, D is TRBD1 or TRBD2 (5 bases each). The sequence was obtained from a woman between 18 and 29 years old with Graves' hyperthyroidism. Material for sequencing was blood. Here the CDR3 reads CASRRVEAGNIQYF. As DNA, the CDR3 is TGTGCCAGCAGGAGGGTGGAGGCAGGGAACATTCAGTACTTC.